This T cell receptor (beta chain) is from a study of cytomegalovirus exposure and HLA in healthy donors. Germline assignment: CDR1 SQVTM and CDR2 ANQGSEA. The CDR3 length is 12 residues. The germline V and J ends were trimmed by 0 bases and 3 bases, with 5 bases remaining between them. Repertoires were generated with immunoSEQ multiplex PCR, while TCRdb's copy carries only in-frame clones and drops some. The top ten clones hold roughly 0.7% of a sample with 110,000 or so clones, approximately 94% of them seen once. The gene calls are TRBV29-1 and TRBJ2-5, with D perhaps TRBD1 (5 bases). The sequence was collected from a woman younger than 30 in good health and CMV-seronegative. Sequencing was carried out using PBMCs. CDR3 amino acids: CSVEEQEETQYF. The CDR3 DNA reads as TGCAGCGTTGAAGAACAGGAAGAGACCCAGTACTTC.